These 20 T cell receptor beta chains share one sample of origin, sequenced in a study of T cells in Graves' hyperthyroidism and ophthalmopathy. Template material for amplifying TCR beta CDR3 regions consisted of RNA transcripts. A set of HTBI primers served as the primers for a first-round RT-PCR of the TCR CDR3. TCRdb ran MiXCR on the multiplex PCR reads and lists one entry per CDR3 protein. The sample yields tens of thousands of distinct CDR3 sequences, approximately 58% seen once. Input material: peripheral blood or thyroid tissue (not recorded which). Receptors originate from a man aged 18 to 29 with Graves' hyperthyroidism.

In the case of this clonotype: Its ends do not fully match the called genes, so a read error is possible. The J gene is TRBJ2-7, the V gene TRBV27, with 10 bases that match TRBD1. This CDR3 spans 14 amino acids. The germline gives CDR1 MNHEY, CDR2 SMNVEV (reference sequence). The CDR3, as DNA: TGTGGCAGCAGTTTTTGGGACAGGGGCTACGAGCAGTACTTC. It specifies CGSSFWDRGYEQYF.

This clonotype was detected many times. CDR3 nucleotides: TGTGCCAGCAGTAAGACAGTCACGACCTACGAGCAGTACTTC. It translates to CASSKTVTTYEQYF. The chain couples TRBV7-2 to TRBJ2-7, with D perhaps matching TRBD1 (5 bases). V lost 6 bases, J lost 2 bases, and 14 bases lay in between. The CDR3 consists of 14 residues. The V gene's germline CDR1 is SGHTA and CDR2 FQGNSA.

This clonotype has at least ten counts. The V call is TRBV5-5, the J call TRBJ2-6, with D unresolved. Trimming pared 2 bases from V and 0 bases from J, leaving 6 bases between. This CDR3 comprises 15 residues. Germline V CDR1 and CDR2: SGHKS, YYEKEE (reference sequence). CDR3 region: CASSFQSSGANVLTF. In DNA, the CDR3 is TGTGCCAGCAGCTTCCAGTCCTCTGGGGCCAACGTCCTGACTTTC. Filled out from reference TRBV5-5 and TRBJ2-6, the complete variable domain reads DAGVTQSPTHLIKTRGQQVTLRCSPISGHKSVSWYQQVLGQGPQFIFQYYEKEERGRGNFPDRFSARQFPNYSSELNVNALLLGDSALYLCASSFQSSGANVLTFGAGSRLTVL.

This sequence joins TRBV24-1 and TRBJ2-2; D is unresolved. From germline, CDR1 is KGHDR and CDR2 SFDVKD. The CDR3 has 15 amino acids. The V end was cut by 5 bases, the J end by 4 bases, with 13 bases between. The CDR3 protein is CATSGYSSSTGELFF. The CDR3 bases are TGTGCCACCAGTGGGTACAGCTCGAGCACCGGGGAGCTGTTTTTT.

This clonotype was seen ten or more times. The gene calls are TRBV6-1 and TRBJ1-3; 8 nucleotides match TRBD1. The CDR3 covers 16 residues. With V trimmed by 6 bases and J by 0 bases, 7 bases remained unmatched. Germline V CDR1 and CDR2: MNHNS, SASEGT. CDR3 sequence: CASRGQVFDSGNTIYF. As DNA, the CDR3 is TGTGCCAGCAGGGGACAGGTTTTCGACTCTGGAAACACCATATATTTT.

At least ten counts were recorded for this clonotype. The rearrangement joins TRBV5-1 to TRBJ1-1; D is unresolved. Germline V CDR1 and CDR2: SGHRS, YFSETQ. V was trimmed by 1 base and J by 1 base, leaving 8 bases between them. This CDR3 contains 14 residues. The CDR3 reads CASSLRVGNTEAFF. CDR3 sequence (DNA): TGCGCCAGCAGCTTGAGGGTCGGGAACACTGAAGCTTTCTTT.

As to this clonotype: Since the CDR3 does not end with the conserved phenylalanine or tryptophan, this likely comes from a read error. The chain recombines TRBV2 with TRBJ1-1; TRBD1 might be the D (5 bases). Germline CDR1 and CDR2: SNHLY and FYNNEI. The CDR3 length is 14 residues. The V end lost 8 bases, the J end lost 1 base, and 14 bases lay between the germline ends. Here the CDR3 DNA reads TGTGCCAGCTTACGCGGAGGGGCGAACACTGAAGCTTTCCTT. Translation: CASLRGGANTEAFL.

This clonotype showed up many times. The chain has TRBV20-1 and TRBJ2-7; D perhaps matches TRBD1 (5 bases). Germline lookup yields CDR1 DFQATT and CDR2 SNEGSKA (reference sequence). Trimming took off 0 bases at V and 5 bases at J, with 17 bases between the two ends. The CDR3 is 15 amino acids. CDR3 coding DNA: TGCAGTGCTAGAGAAGAGGAGTCAGGGCGGCACGAGCAGTACTTC. It translates to CSAREEESGRHEQYF.

Ten or more counts support this clonotype. V is TRBV6-2 or TRBV6-3 and J is TRBJ1-2; D gene ambiguous. The CDR3 contains 13 residues. V lost 10 bases to trimming and J lost 4 bases, with 16 bases between them. Germline V gene lookup returns CDR1 MNHEY and CDR2 SVGEGT. Here the CDR3 DNA reads TGTGCCACCTCGGACGGAAGATTCTATGGCTACACCTTC. It yields the protein CATSDGRFYGYTF.

As concerns this clonotype: No conserved phenylalanine or tryptophan is present at the end of the CDR3, so a read error is the likely explanation. This chain uses TRBV7-2 with TRBJ2-5; 8 positions agree with TRBD1. V lost 4 bases to trimming and J lost 0 bases; unmatched junction nucleotides: 13. Germline V gene data show CDR1 as SGHTA and CDR2 as FQGNSA. The CDR3 runs to 18 residues. This chain's CDR3 is CASSSPRGTGSHQETQYS. The CDR3 DNA reads as TGTGCCAGCAGCTCACCCCGAGGGACAGGATCCCACCAAGAGACCCAGTACTCC.

This clonotype was observed many times. DNA for the CDR3: TGTGCCAGCAGCGCCTCGGGGTATGGCACAGATACGCAGTATTTT. Residues: CASSASGYGTDTQYF. The rearrangement joins TRBV5-8 to TRBJ2-3; possible D gene TRBD2, 5 bases. The CDR3 spans 15 residues. The germline V gene has CDR1 SGHTS and CDR2 YDEGEE. V shed 4 bases and J shed 1 base, with 13 bases lying between them.

The V and J genes are TRBV20-1 and TRBJ2-5; no firm D call. The germline CDR1 and CDR2 sequences are DFQATT and SNEGSKA (reference sequence). V lost 6 bases, J lost 2 bases, and 7 bases lay in between. This CDR3 has 11 residues. The CDR3 bases are TGCAGTGCCACGCAACAAGAGACCCAGTACTTC. This gives the protein CSATQQETQYF.

The chain employs TRBV7-6 and TRBJ2-5; D possibly corresponds to TRBD1 (7 bases). CDR1 and CDR2 (germline): SGHVS, FNYEAQ. The CDR3 covers 15 residues. Trimming removed 5 bases at V and 2 bases at J, with 15 bases between. The CDR3 loop is CASSTQGGPQETQYF. CDR3 nucleotides: TGTGCCAGCAGCACCCAGGGGGGCCCACAAGAGACCCAGTACTTC.

The chain recombines TRBV2 with TRBJ2-5; 8 bases match TRBD2. V lost 10 bases to trimming and J lost 5 bases; unmatched junction nucleotides: 15. The CDR3 has 15 amino acids. Germline values: CDR1 SNHLY, CDR2 FYNNEI. The CDR3 DNA sequence: TGTGCCATCGGAACGCGGGGGGACGTCACGGAGACCCAGTACTTC. This translates into CAIGTRGDVTETQYF.

V usage is TRBV12-3 or TRBV12-4 and J usage is TRBJ1-2; 8 bases line up with TRBD1. J was trimmed by 4 bases and V by 4 bases; bases with no gene match: 5. The CDR3 is 14 residues long. CDR3 coding DNA: TGTGCCAGCAGTTCAGGGGGCTGGTCCTATGGCTACACCTTC. Encoded protein: CASSSGGWSYGYTF.

This clonotype showed up just once. One end of the junction is discordant with germline, which a read error may explain. The chain links TRBV24-1 to TRBJ2-7, with D possibly TRBD2 on 6 matching bases. The CDR3 runs 15 residues. Germline CDR1 KGHDR, CDR2 SFDVKD. The CDR3 protein is CATGDSTLRVGGQYF. CDR3 bases: TGTGCCACCGGTGACTCGACACTCCGAGTGGGGGGGCAGTACTTC.

The chain joins TRBV7-8 to TRBJ1-2; no clear D. The CDR3 has 13 amino acids. Germline V gene data show CDR1 as SGHVS and CDR2 as FQNEAQ. V dropped 1 base and J dropped 8 bases, with 11 bases sitting between them. This CDR3 reads CASSLEQLYGYTF. CDR3 nucleotide sequence: TGTGCCAGCAGCTTAGAACAACTATACGGCTACACCTTC.

The chain couples TRBV28 to TRBJ2-7; no definite D call. The CDR3 has 12 residues. Deletions cut 11 bases from V and 3 bases from J, with 14 bases between. Germline lookup yields CDR1 MDHEN and CDR2 SYDVKM. The CDR3 DNA sequence: TGTGCCTGGGGTGAGACGATCTACGAGCAGTACTTC. It encodes CAWGETIYEQYF.

The chain uses TRBV20-1 and TRBJ2-7; 9 bases map to TRBD2. J lost 6 bases, V lost 6 bases, and 6 bases had no gene match. From germline, CDR1 is DFQATT and CDR2 SNEGSKA (reference sequence). The CDR3 extends over 12 amino acids. CDR3 nucleotides: TGCAGTGCCTTTAGCGGGAGTTTCGAGCAGTACTTC. Translated, it gives CSAFSGSFEQYF.

This clonotype has at least ten counts. The J gene is TRBJ1-5, the V gene TRBV7-9; weak D call: TRBD1 (5 bases). Between the trimmed V and J ends, which lost 1 base and 6 bases, there was a span of 10 bases. Germline V CDR1 and CDR2: SEHNR, FQNEAQ (reference sequence). The CDR3 length is 14 residues. The CDR3 DNA is TGTGCCAGCAGCTTAGAGGGGAGCCGTCAGCCCCAGCATTTT. It codes for CASSLEGSRQPQHF.